These T cell receptor beta chains were read from a single sample in a study of T cell responses to AZD1222 COVID-19 vaccine. Profiling relied on immunoSEQ multiplex PCR, and the TCRdb table lists in-frame clones only, not all of them. The table shows about 150,000 clones, with approximately 90% occurring only once. The input for sequencing was peripheral blood, taken on day 0 of AZD1222 vaccination. All receptors derive from an adult in good health. CDR3s include the opening cysteine and the closing phenylalanine or tryptophan. Each record gives: J gene, V gene, D gene, clone size, CDR3 length, CDR3 DNA, CDR3 protein. The D gene is left open where the match is weak. A row's size may be missing; if present it is once, few, many or a size class.

j_gene: TRBJ1-2; v_gene: TRBV6-4; d_gene: -; abundance: -; len: 14; CDR3nt: TGTGCCAGCAGTGACGGGCCAGGAAGCGATGGCTACACCTTC; CDR3aa: CASSDGPGSDGYTF
j_gene: TRBJ1-5; v_gene: TRBV5-1; d_gene: -; abundance: -; len: 16; CDR3nt: TGCGCCAGCAGCCCCCCCCTCAGGGATAGCAATCAGCCCCAGCATTTT; CDR3aa: CASSPPLRDSNQPQHF
j_gene: TRBJ2-2; v_gene: TRBV7-9; d_gene: TRBD1; abundance: -; len: 14; CDR3nt: TGTGCCAGCAGCTTAGGACAGGGAACCGGGGAGCTGTTTTTT; CDR3aa: CASSLGQGTGELFF
j_gene: TRBJ1-5; v_gene: TRBV21-1; d_gene: -; abundance: -; len: 17; CDR3nt: TGTGCCAGCAGCAAATTCCGGGCATCGCCTAGCAATCAGCCCCAGCATTTT; CDR3aa: CASSKFRASPSNQPQHF
j_gene: TRBJ1-2; v_gene: TRBV10-2; d_gene: -; abundance: -; len: 13; CDR3nt: TGCGCCAGCAGTGACAGGGGATCGGATGGCTACACCTTC; CDR3aa: CASSDRGSDGYTF
j_gene: TRBJ1-1; v_gene: TRBV5-6; d_gene: -; abundance: once; len: 14; CDR3nt: TGTGCCAGCAGCTTGGCGGGGGCTAACACTGAAGCTTTCTTT; CDR3aa: CASSLAGANTEAFF
j_gene: TRBJ2-5; v_gene: TRBV7-2; d_gene: -; abundance: -; len: 15; CDR3nt: TGTGCCAGCAGCTTAGGAGGAACCCTCCAAGAGACCCAGTACTTC; CDR3aa: CASSLGGTLQETQYF
j_gene: TRBJ2-2; v_gene: TRBV2; d_gene: -; abundance: -; len: 14; CDR3nt: TGTGCCAGCAGGGGACAAGCGAACACCGGGGAGCTGTTTTTT; CDR3aa: CASRGQANTGELFF
j_gene: TRBJ2-1; v_gene: TRBV29-1; d_gene: TRBD1; abundance: -; len: 12; CDR3nt: TGCAGCGTGCAAACAGGGGGCACTGAGCAGTTCTTC; CDR3aa: CSVQTGGTEQFF
j_gene: TRBJ2-7; v_gene: TRBV7-2; d_gene: TRBD2; abundance: -; len: 17; CDR3nt: TGTGCCAGCAGCTCGAGGACTAGCGGGGGCCTCCCGGGTGAGCAGTACTTC; CDR3aa: CASSSRTSGGLPGEQYF
j_gene: TRBJ1-2; v_gene: TRBV5-5; d_gene: -; abundance: few; len: 14; CDR3nt: TGTGCCAGCAGCTTGGGGGAAGGTAACTATGGCTACACCTTC; CDR3aa: CASSLGEGNYGYTF
j_gene: TRBJ2-3; v_gene: TRBV4-3; d_gene: TRBD2; abundance: -; len: 19; CDR3nt: TGCGCCAGCAGCCAAGGCCGTCTAGCGGGATCTCCTAGCACAGATACGCAGTATTTT; CDR3aa: CASSQGRLAGSPSTDTQYF
j_gene: TRBJ1-6; v_gene: TRBV10-3; d_gene: TRBD1; abundance: once; len: 14; CDR3nt: TGTGCCATCAGGACGGGACAGACTAATTCACCCCTCCACTTT; CDR3aa: CAIRTGQTNSPLHF
j_gene: TRBJ2-7; v_gene: TRBV27; d_gene: -; abundance: -; len: 16; CDR3nt: TGTGCCAGCAGTTTTTATGAGGACGGTAGCTCCTACGAGCAGTACTTC; CDR3aa: CASSFYEDGSSYEQYF
j_gene: TRBJ2-7; v_gene: TRBV28; d_gene: -; abundance: -; len: 15; CDR3nt: TGTGCCAGCAGTTCGCGACAGGGAGGGGACTACGAGCAGTACTTC; CDR3aa: CASSSRQGGDYEQYF
j_gene: TRBJ2-1; v_gene: TRBV10-3; d_gene: TRBD2; abundance: -; len: 18; CDR3nt: TGTGCCATCAGTCCCTCAAGGGGACTAGCGGGGGGTATGGATGAGCAGTTCTTC; CDR3aa: CAISPSRGLAGGMDEQFF
j_gene: TRBJ1-2; v_gene: TRBV28; d_gene: -; abundance: -; len: 12; CDR3nt: TGTGCCAGCAGTTCCGCGGGTGGTGGCTACACCTTC; CDR3aa: CASSSAGGGYTF
j_gene: TRBJ2-3; v_gene: TRBV3-1/TRBV3-2; d_gene: -; abundance: -; len: 11; CDR3nt: TGTGCCAGCAGCCAAGGGGATACGCAGTATTTT; CDR3aa: CASSQGDTQYF
j_gene: TRBJ1-2; v_gene: TRBV6-1; d_gene: -; abundance: -; len: 13; CDR3nt: TGTGCCAGCAGTGAGGGTACAGGCTATGGCTACACCTTC; CDR3aa: CASSEGTGYGYTF
j_gene: TRBJ1-1; v_gene: TRBV12-5; d_gene: TRBD1; abundance: -; len: 12; CDR3nt: TGTGCTAGTGGTCCCAACAGGGGTGAAGCTTTCTTT; CDR3aa: CASGPNRGEAFF
j_gene: TRBJ1-1; v_gene: TRBV24-1; d_gene: -; abundance: -; len: 13; CDR3nt: TGTGCCACCAGTGATTCGGTGAACACTGAAGCTTTCTTT; CDR3aa: CATSDSVNTEAFF
j_gene: TRBJ1-1; v_gene: TRBV7-2; d_gene: -; abundance: -; len: 14; CDR3nt: TGTGCCAGCAGCTTAGGAGGGAGTGTCACTGAAGCTTTCTTT; CDR3aa: CASSLGGSVTEAFF
j_gene: TRBJ2-1; v_gene: TRBV2; d_gene: TRBD2; abundance: -; len: 20; CDR3nt: TGTGCCAGCAGTTTTCCTAGCGGGGGGGCTTCCATTACCCTATACAATGAGCAGTTCTTC; CDR3aa: CASSFPSGGASITLYNEQFF
j_gene: TRBJ2-7; v_gene: TRBV25-1; d_gene: -; abundance: -; len: 13; CDR3nt: TGTGCCGCGCGGAACCCTGGGTCCTACGAGCAGTACTTC; CDR3aa: CAARNPGSYEQYF
j_gene: TRBJ1-1; v_gene: TRBV7-2; d_gene: -; abundance: -; len: 13; CDR3nt: TGTGCCAGCAGCTCACAGGGAAACACTGAAGCTTTCTTT; CDR3aa: CASSSQGNTEAFF
j_gene: TRBJ2-2; v_gene: TRBV5-1; d_gene: TRBD1; abundance: -; len: 15; CDR3nt: TGCGCCAGCAGCTTCCAGCAGGGGGCCCCCGGGGAGCTGTTTTTT; CDR3aa: CASSFQQGAPGELFF
j_gene: TRBJ1-2; v_gene: TRBV24-1; d_gene: TRBD1; abundance: -; len: 13; CDR3nt: TGTGCCACCAGTGAAATGACAGGGCGCGGCTACACCTTC; CDR3aa: CATSEMTGRGYTF
j_gene: TRBJ2-2; v_gene: TRBV3-1/TRBV3-2; d_gene: -; abundance: -; len: 13; CDR3nt: TGTGCCAGCAGCCAAGATGCCCCCGGGGAGCTGTTTTTT; CDR3aa: CASSQDAPGELFF
j_gene: TRBJ1-2; v_gene: TRBV4-3; d_gene: -; abundance: -; len: 15; CDR3nt: TGCGCCAGCAGCCAAGAGGAGGGGGGTATGGAAGGCTACACCTTC; CDR3aa: CASSQEEGGMEGYTF
j_gene: TRBJ2-2; v_gene: TRBV6-6; d_gene: -; abundance: -; len: 16; CDR3nt: TGTGCCAGCAGTTACTCGAACGGAGCGTTAACCGGGGAGCTGTTTTTT; CDR3aa: CASSYSNGALTGELFF
j_gene: TRBJ2-2; v_gene: TRBV18; d_gene: -; abundance: -; len: 14; CDR3nt: TGTGCCAGCTCACCACCTTCGGTCACCGGGGAGCTGTTTTTT; CDR3aa: CASSPPSVTGELFF
j_gene: TRBJ1-2; v_gene: TRBV23-1; d_gene: TRBD1; abundance: -; len: 15; CDR3nt: TGCGCCAGCGGATCCGACAGGGGCACAAACTATGGCTACACCTTC; CDR3aa: CASGSDRGTNYGYTF
j_gene: TRBJ2-7; v_gene: TRBV5-1; d_gene: -; abundance: -; len: 14; CDR3nt: TGCGCCAGCAGCGATGGACAGCCCGGCTACGAGCAGTACTTC; CDR3aa: CASSDGQPGYEQYF
j_gene: TRBJ2-7; v_gene: TRBV18; d_gene: -; abundance: -; len: 17; CDR3nt: TGTGCCAGCTCACCGCAGGGATACAGCGTCGTTTCCTACGAGCAGTACTTC; CDR3aa: CASSPQGYSVVSYEQYF
j_gene: TRBJ1-1; v_gene: TRBV7-2; d_gene: -; abundance: -; len: 14; CDR3nt: TGTGCCAGCAGCTTATACAGAACGAACACTGAAGCTTTCTTT; CDR3aa: CASSLYRTNTEAFF
j_gene: TRBJ2-7; v_gene: TRBV4-3; d_gene: -; abundance: -; len: 14; CDR3nt: TGCGCCAGCAGCCTATTCCAGGGCGCCTACGAGCAGTACTTC; CDR3aa: CASSLFQGAYEQYF
j_gene: TRBJ1-1; v_gene: TRBV3-1/TRBV3-2; d_gene: TRBD1; abundance: once; len: 16; CDR3nt: TGTGCCAGCAGCCACCCCCGGGACAGTAAGAACACTGAAGCTTTCTTT; CDR3aa: CASSHPRDSKNTEAFF
j_gene: TRBJ2-7; v_gene: TRBV7-2; d_gene: -; abundance: -; len: 15; CDR3nt: TGTGCCAGCAGCTTAGGTCACCCCACTACGGGGGAGCAGTACTTC; CDR3aa: CASSLGHPTTGEQYF
j_gene: TRBJ1-4; v_gene: TRBV7-6; d_gene: TRBD1; abundance: -; len: 15; CDR3nt: TGTGCCAGCAGCCCCCGACAGGGAAAAGGGGACAAACTGTTTTTT; CDR3aa: CASSPRQGKGDKLFF
j_gene: TRBJ2-5; v_gene: TRBV9; d_gene: TRBD1; abundance: -; len: 14; CDR3nt: TGTGCCAGCAGCGCACAGGGGGCTGGAGAGACCCAGTACTTC; CDR3aa: CASSAQGAGETQYF
j_gene: TRBJ1-2; v_gene: TRBV7-9; d_gene: -; abundance: -; len: 13; CDR3nt: TGTGCCAGCAGCTCCTCGGGGGGGCATGGCTACACCTTC; CDR3aa: CASSSSGGHGYTF
j_gene: TRBJ1-3; v_gene: TRBV16; d_gene: -; abundance: -; len: 16; CDR3nt: TGTGCCAGCAGCCAATTTTCGGGTCCCTCTGGAAACACCATATATTTT; CDR3aa: CASSQFSGPSGNTIYF
j_gene: TRBJ1-2; v_gene: TRBV28; d_gene: -; abundance: -; len: 17; CDR3nt: TGTGCCAGCAGCCCACCTACCGCCCCCGGGGCTAACTATGGCTACACCTTC; CDR3aa: CASSPPTAPGANYGYTF
j_gene: TRBJ1-6; v_gene: TRBV5-6; d_gene: -; abundance: -; len: 13; CDR3nt: TGTGCCAGCGGACAGTCTCGTAATTCACCCCTCCACTTT; CDR3aa: CASGQSRNSPLHF
j_gene: TRBJ2-2; v_gene: TRBV11-3; d_gene: TRBD1; abundance: -; len: 18; CDR3nt: TGTGCCAGCAGCTTAGCCGGTGGCGGGACAGGGGTAGTCGGGGAGCTGTTTTTT; CDR3aa: CASSLAGGGTGVVGELFF
j_gene: TRBJ2-1; v_gene: TRBV27; d_gene: -; abundance: -; len: 15; CDR3nt: TGTGCCAGCAGTCAAAGTCCGACGTCCTACAATGAGCAGTTCTTC; CDR3aa: CASSQSPTSYNEQFF
j_gene: TRBJ2-5; v_gene: TRBV28; d_gene: TRBD1; abundance: -; len: 13; CDR3nt: TGTGCCAGCAGCTGGGACAGCGAAGAGACCCAGTACTTC; CDR3aa: CASSWDSEETQYF
j_gene: TRBJ2-5; v_gene: TRBV5-8; d_gene: -; abundance: once; len: 13; CDR3nt: TGTGCCAGCAGCTCGGAGGGGTCCGGGACCCAGTACTTC; CDR3aa: CASSSEGSGTQYF